This T cell receptor (beta chain) was recovered during a study of cytomegalovirus exposure and HLA in healthy donors. Between the trimmed V and J ends, which lost 4 bases and 4 bases, there was a span of 19 bases. The CDR3 spans 17 residues. CDR1 is MNHEY and CDR2 is SMNVEV in the germline V gene (reference sequence). The PCR made use of 60 Vbeta and 13 Jbeta primers. Using immunoSEQ multiplex PCR, the repertoire was profiled, and TCRdb retains in-frame clones only, with some absent. Here the sample spans 85,000 to 100,000 clones, 70% to 90% being singletons. The receptor was derived from a woman under 30 in good health and CMV-seropositive. The sequenced sample was PBMCs. The chain couples TRBV27 to TRBJ1-4; D unclear. Written as DNA, the CDR3 is TGTGCCAGCAGTTCATCCGTCCGGGTGATTGGTAATGAAAAACTGTTTTTT. It codes for CASSSSVRVIGNEKLFF. Based on the CDR3 plus reference TRBV27 and TRBJ1-4, the full variable domain is EAQVTQNPRYLITVTGKKLTVTCSQNMNHEYMSWYRQDPGLGLRQIYYSMNVEVTDKGDVPEGYKVSRKEKRNFPLILESPSPNQTSLYFCASSSSVRVIGNEKLFFGSGTQLSVL.